A single sample is the source of the 28 T cell receptor beta chains below, sequenced in a study of technical replicates of blood from a handful of donors. The data were produced by immunoSEQ multiplex PCR, yet TCRdb's version contains in-frame clones alone and is incomplete. The table records almost 70,000 clones, 92% of them present only once. The sample taken for sequencing was T cells isolated from PBMCs. These receptors came from a human donor in good health.

This clone was observed a single time. The V call is TRBV25-1, the J call TRBJ1-2; unclear D gene. V was trimmed by 8 bases and J by 8 bases, leaving 15 bases between them. The CDR3 contains 12 residues. Per germline, CDR1 MGHDK and CDR2 SYGVNS. This CDR3 reads CASLEGEGGYTF. The CDR3 DNA reads as TGTGCCAGCCTCGAGGGTGAGGGAGGCTACACCTTC.

This clone was picked up one time. The chain uses TRBV7-9 and TRBJ2-3, with 12 bases identical to TRBD2. The germline CDR1 and CDR2 sequences are SEHNR and FQNEAQ (reference sequence). Germline trimming cut 6 bases from V and 4 bases from J; bases unmatched to any gene: 8. The CDR3 consists of 16 residues. CDR3 amino acids: CASSSQTSGSADTQYF. The CDR3, as DNA: TGTGCCAGCAGTTCCCAGACTAGCGGGAGTGCAGATACGCAGTATTTT.

Only one count was recorded for this clone. This chain uses TRBV9 with TRBJ2-7; weak D call: TRBD2 (5 bases). Germline loops: CDR1 SGDLS, CDR2 YYNGEE. The V end was cut by 0 bases, the J end by 1 base, with 8 bases between. The CDR3 sequence is 14 residues long. The CDR3 coding sequence is TGTGCCAGCAGCGTAGAACGGGGTTCCTACGAGCAGTACTTC. Amino acids: CASSVERGSYEQYF. Using reference TRBV9 and TRBJ2-7 for the parts outside the CDR3, the full variable domain is DSGVTQTPKHLITATGQRVTLRCSPRSGDLSVYWYQQSLDQGLQFLIQYYNGEERAKGNILERFSAQQFPDLHSELNLSSLELGDSALYFCASSVERGSYEQYFGPGTRLTVT.

The chain is built from TRBV5-1 and TRBJ1-1; D remains ambiguous. Germline CDR1 and CDR2: SGHRS and YFSETQ. The V gene lost 2 bases and the J gene lost 4 bases, with 18 bases spanning the gap. The CDR3 loop spans 16 amino acids. The CDR3, as DNA: TGCGCCAGCAGCTTTAATGTAGGTTTGGGAGGCACTGAAGCTTTCTTT. Amino acid sequence: CASSFNVGLGGTEAFF.

The chain joins TRBV6-1 to TRBJ2-7; D not certain. The germline gives CDR1 MNHNS, CDR2 SASEGT. This CDR3 contains 14 residues. V lost 8 bases, J lost 1 base, and 15 bases lay in between. The CDR3 protein is CASRRSLLSYEQYF. As DNA, the CDR3 is TGTGCCAGCCGTAGATCACTCCTTTCCTACGAGCAGTACTTC.

The V and J genes are TRBV9 and TRBJ2-1; weak D call: TRBD1 (6 bases). Trimming left V 3 bases short and J 3 bases short, with 13 bases between. The CDR3 totals 15 residues. The germline V gene encodes CDR1 SGDLS and CDR2 YYNGEE. CDR3 sequence reads: CASSGQANLYNEQFF. The CDR3 DNA sequence: TGTGCCAGCAGCGGACAGGCGAACCTCTACAATGAGCAGTTCTTC.

This clone was recorded only once. J is TRBJ2-1 and V is TRBV6-5; D is undetermined. Germline V gene lookup returns CDR1 MNHEY and CDR2 SVGAGI. CDR3 length equals 14 residues. V lost 4 bases, J lost 7 bases, and 14 bases lay in between. In nucleotides, the CDR3 is TGTGCCAGCAGTTTACGATCCCTTAGTAATGAGCAGTTCTTC. Protein sequence: CASSLRSLSNEQFF.

V usage is TRBV29-1 and J usage is TRBJ2-7; 9 bases fit TRBD1. The CDR3 has 18 amino acids. V gave up 1 base and J gave up 2 bases; unmatched junction bases: 15. Germline assignment: CDR1 SQVTM and CDR2 ANQGSEA. The CDR3 region has the DNA TGCAGCGTTGAAGCAATAAGATATGGGACAGGGACCACCTACGAGCAGTACTTC. Amino acid sequence: CSVEAIRYGTGTTYEQYF.

The chain combines TRBV29-1 with TRBJ2-1; TRBD2 agrees at 9 bases. Germline CDR1 is SQVTM and CDR2 is ANQGSEA. This CDR3 spans 15 amino acids. Losses at the gene ends were 3 bases for V and 6 bases for J; bases not matched to a gene: 9. As DNA, the CDR3 is TGCAGCGTTGACGGCCTAGCGGGAATGAGCAATGAGCAGTTCTTC. Its translation is CSVDGLAGMSNEQFF.

The CDR3 region is CASSARLAGALGDEQFF. The CDR3 DNA is TGTGCCAGCAGCGCGCGACTAGCGGGAGCCCTAGGGGATGAGCAGTTCTTC. J is TRBJ2-1 and V is TRBV7-8, with 12 nucleotides matching TRBD2. The germline V gene encodes CDR1 SGHVS and CDR2 FQNEAQ. V was clipped by 5 bases and J by 8 bases; unmatched bases: 13. CDR3 length equals 17 residues. Drawing the rest from reference TRBV7-8 and TRBJ2-1, the complete variable domain is GAGVSQSPRYKVAKRGQDVALRCDPISGHVSLFWYQQALGQGPEFLTYFQNEAQLDKSGLPSDRFFAERPEGSVSTLKIQRTQQEDSAVYLCASSARLAGALGDEQFFGPGTRLTVL.

The rearrangement joins TRBV19 to TRBJ2-3, with 16 positions matching TRBD2. The junction had 6 bases not matched to a gene; V was cut back by 5 bases and J by 4 bases. The germline gives CDR1 LNHDA, CDR2 SQIVND (reference sequence). The CDR3 consists of 17 residues. CDR3 sequence (DNA): TGTGCCAGTAGTGGGGGACTAGCGGGAGGGTTGGCAGATACGCAGTATTTT. Translating it yields CASSGGLAGGLADTQYF.

The chain couples TRBV27 to TRBJ2-7; perhaps TRBD2 as D (7 bases). Trimming took 6 bases from V and 6 from J, leaving 9 bases between them. This CDR3 has 11 amino acids. CDR1 is MNHEY and CDR2 is SMNVEV in the germline V gene (reference sequence). CDR3 sequence (DNA): TGTGCCAGCAGGGGGGGGCTCGAGCAGTACTTC. This sequence encodes CASRGGLEQYF.

V usage is TRBV4-1 and J usage is TRBJ1-2, with 8 bases fitting TRBD1. Germline assignment: CDR1 MGHRA and CDR2 YSYEKL. The V segment lost 4 bases and the J segment 4 bases; nucleotides outside the gene matches: 8. This CDR3 is 15 amino acids long. CDR3 sequence reads: CASSLRRDRSYGYTF. The CDR3 coding sequence is TGCGCCAGCAGCCTGAGGCGGGACAGGAGCTATGGCTACACCTTC.

The chain combines TRBV5-4 with TRBJ2-7, with TRBD2 as a possible D gene (5 bases). V was clipped by 4 bases and J by 2 bases, with 10 bases between them. This CDR3 is built from 13 residues. CDR1 SGHNT and CDR2 YYREEE come from the germline V gene (reference sequence). Written as DNA, the CDR3 is TGTGCCAGCAGCACCGGACTCCCCTACGAGCAGTACTTC. Amino acid sequence: CASSTGLPYEQYF.

This clone was seen only once. This rearrangement joins TRBV7-9 to TRBJ2-7; weak D call: TRBD1 (6 bases). From germline, CDR1 is SEHNR and CDR2 FQNEAQ (reference sequence). The CDR3 consists of 11 residues. The ends were cut back, 11 bases at V and 4 bases at J, with 12 bases in the middle. CDR3 nucleotides: TGTGCCTCAGGAAGGGGGTACGAGCAGTACTTC. Translating gives CASGRGYEQYF.

This chain uses TRBV5-1 with TRBJ2-7; D may be TRBD2 (5 bases). Trimming left V 1 base short and J 6 bases short, with 8 bases between. This CDR3 region has 12 residues. Per the germline V gene, CDR1 is SGHRS and CDR2 is YFSETQ. CDR3 nucleotide sequence: TGCGCCAGCAGCTTGTTTGAGGGCGAGCAGTACTTC. It specifies CASSLFEGEQYF.

Only one count was recorded for this clone. This sequence joins TRBV7-9 and TRBJ2-7; TRBD1 matches at 8 bases. The CDR3 extends over 15 amino acids. CDR1 and CDR2 (germline): SEHNR, FQNEAQ (reference sequence). Trimming at V came to 1 base and at J to 4 bases, leaving 6 bases not matched to a gene. The CDR3 reads CASSLGQGRAYEQYF. DNA for the CDR3: TGTGCCAGCAGCTTAGGACAGGGGAGAGCATACGAGCAGTACTTC.

The chain is built from TRBV27 and TRBJ1-5; 9 bases align to TRBD1. V gave up 4 bases and J gave up 6 bases; unmatched junction bases: 19. Germline lookup yields CDR1 MNHEY and CDR2 SMNVEV (reference sequence). This CDR3 has 19 amino acids. CDR3 in DNA: TGTGCCAGCAGTTCAATCAAGGACAGGGGAAGTGAGGCCGGTCAGCCCCAGCATTTT. This translates into CASSSIKDRGSEAGQPQHF.

This clone was seen just once. The J gene is TRBJ2-7, the V gene TRBV9, with TRBD1 as a possible D gene (5 bases). V was clipped by 4 bases and J by 3 bases, with 14 bases between them. The CDR3 covers 14 residues. The germline V gene encodes CDR1 SGDLS and CDR2 YYNGEE. The CDR3 DNA reads TGTGCCAGCAGCCCAGAAGGGGAAATCTACGAGCAGTACTTC. This gives the protein CASSPEGEIYEQYF.

With respect to this clone: Additional DNA sequences in this sample encode the identical CDR3. This sequence joins TRBV9 and TRBJ2-7; D is possibly TRBD2 (5 bases). V was pared by 0 bases and J by 6 bases, with 7 bases between. This CDR3 is built from 12 residues. Germline V gene data show CDR1 as SGDLS and CDR2 as YYNGEE. The CDR3 sequence is CASSVGAGEQYF. DNA of the CDR3: TGTGCCAGCAGCGTAGGGGCGGGCGAGCAGTACTTC.

The chain employs TRBV28 and TRBJ1-5, with 7 bases that match TRBD1. V was clipped by 6 bases and J by 5 bases; unmatched bases: 7. This CDR3 comprises 14 residues. Germline CDR1 is MDHEN and CDR2 is SYDVKM. The CDR3: CASRKGQRHQPQHF. CDR3 nucleotides: TGTGCCAGCAGAAAGGGACAGCGCCATCAGCCCCAGCATTTT.

The CDR3 coding sequence is TGTGCCTGGAGTGTACAAGTATGGGGGGTTCAGCCCCAGCATTTT. Its protein product is CAWSVQVWGVQPQHF. This chain links TRBV30 with TRBJ1-5, with D possibly being TRBD1 (5 bases). CDR3 length equals 15 residues. The V gene lost 0 bases and the J gene lost 6 bases, with 15 bases spanning the gap. Germline lookup yields CDR1 GTSNPN and CDR2 SVGIG (reference sequence).

The chain links TRBV10-3 to TRBJ2-3; D is perhaps TRBD1 (6 bases). The CDR3 has 15 amino acids. Germline CDR1 ENHRY, CDR2 SYGVKD. The ends were cut back, 6 bases at V and 6 bases at J, with 19 bases in the middle. The CDR3 region is CAIRAETGFSDTQYF. The CDR3 bases are TGTGCCATCAGGGCCGAAACAGGGTTTTCGGATACGCAGTATTTT.

The J gene is TRBJ2-7, the V gene TRBV7-9; 10 bases are a match to TRBD1. CDR1 SEHNR and CDR2 FQNEAQ come from the germline V gene (reference sequence). The CDR3 runs 14 residues. V dropped 6 bases and J dropped 10; count of bases not matched to a gene: 12. CDR3 bases: TGTGCCAGCAGGGCTACCGGGACAGGGGTTCACCAGTACTTC. Encoded protein: CASRATGTGVHQYF.

This sequence joins TRBV19 and TRBJ1-4; D uncertain. CDR1 LNHDA and CDR2 SQIVND come from the germline V gene (reference sequence). The CDR3 totals 15 residues. V was shortened by 1 base and J by 4 bases, with 10 bases between the two germline ends. CDR3 sequence: CASSIGGRNNEKLFF. In DNA, the CDR3 is TGTGCCAGTAGTATAGGAGGGAGGAATAATGAAAAACTGTTTTTT.

The CDR3 DNA reads TGTGCCTGGAGTGTAAATAGCGGGAGCACAGATACGCAGTATTTT. It yields the protein CAWSVNSGSTDTQYF. This rearrangement joins TRBV30 to TRBJ2-3; 7 bases match TRBD2. The CDR3 consists of 15 residues. J gave up 0 bases and V 0 bases, and 3 bases lay outside the gene matches. Germline V gene data show CDR1 as GTSNPN and CDR2 as SVGIG (reference sequence).

V is TRBV14 and J is TRBJ2-7; 7 bases line up with TRBD2. Losses at the gene ends were 2 bases for V and 5 bases for J; bases not matched to a gene: 9. Germline V CDR1 and CDR2: SGHDN, FVKESK. CDR3 length equals 15 residues. CDR3 protein: CASSQFVFGGDEQYF. For the CDR3, the DNA is TGTGCCAGCAGCCAATTCGTGTTTGGGGGGGACGAGCAGTACTTC.

The chain links TRBV5-1 to TRBJ2-2, with a weak D call TRBD1 (5 bases). The CDR3 spans 13 residues. The germline CDR1 and CDR2 sequences are SGHRS and YFSETQ. The germline V and J ends were trimmed by 1 base and 8 bases, with 9 bases remaining between them. The CDR3 DNA follows: TGCGCCAGCAGCTTGAGGGGCGGAGGGGAGCTGTTTTTT. Translating it yields CASSLRGGGELFF.